These 26 T cell receptor beta chains share one sample of origin, sequenced in a study of T cell changes during pregnancy in multiple sclerosis. Assay: immunoSEQ multiplex PCR; the TCRdb copy retains only in-frame clones and omits some. The top ten clones hold approximately 0.41% of a sample with around 31,000 clones, 85% to 95% of them seen once. Source: CD4+ T cells from peripheral blood mononuclear cells, taken in the second trimester of pregnancy. All receptors derive from a female donor with multiple sclerosis, enrolled in a pregnancy study.

The gene calls are TRBV4-2 and TRBJ2-2; 10 bases match TRBD2. The CDR3 runs 17 residues. V trimming: 1 base; J trimming: 5 bases; junction bases outside the gene matches: 7. The germline gives CDR1 LGHNA, CDR2 YNFKEQ. The chain's CDR3 is CASSQVVAGGGTGELFF. DNA of the CDR3: TGTGCCAGCAGCCAAGTGGTAGCGGGAGGCGGAACCGGGGAGCTGTTTTTT.

The rearrangement uses TRBV6-6 and TRBJ1-5, with 7 bases matching TRBD1. The CDR3 is made up of 13 amino acids. The germline gives CDR1 MNHNY, CDR2 SVGAGI (reference sequence). With 6 bases clipped from V and 1 base from J, the junction kept 0 bases outside the gene matches. The CDR3 DNA reads TGTGCCAGCAGGACAGGGAGCAATCAGCCCCAGCATTTT. Encoded protein: CASRTGSNQPQHF.

Regarding this clone: Other DNA sequences in the sample encode the same CDR3. The genes are TRBV5-1 and TRBJ1-2, with TRBD1 matching over 8 bases. The CDR3 spans 14 residues. Germline lookup yields CDR1 SGHRS and CDR2 YFSETQ. The ends lost 0 bases at V and 7 bases at J; junction bases unmatched: 5. The CDR3 spells CASSLAGTGGGYTF. In nucleotides, the CDR3 is TGCGCCAGCAGCTTGGCCGGGACAGGCGGTGGCTACACCTTC.

This clone was recorded once. DNA of the CDR3: TGTGCCACCAGCAGGGACAGGGGCAATCAGCCCCAGCATTTT. As protein: CATSRDRGNQPQHF. This rearrangement joins TRBV15 to TRBJ1-5, with TRBD1 matching over 8 bases. This CDR3 is built from 14 residues. Germline V gene data show CDR1 as LNHNV and CDR2 as YYDKDF (reference sequence). Trimming cost V 3 bases and J 2 bases; bases outside gene matches: 0. Looking up the rest from reference TRBV15 and TRBJ1-5 gives the full variable domain: DAMVIQNPRYQVTQFGKPVTLSCSQTLNHNVMYWYQQKSSQAPKLLFHYYDKDFNNEADTPDNFQSRRPNTSFCFLDIRSPGLGDTAMYLCATSRDRGNQPQHFGDGTRLSIL.

The rearrangement uses TRBV19 and TRBJ1-5; D is possibly TRBD1 (6 bases). CDR3 length: 14 residues. The germline V gene has CDR1 LNHDA and CDR2 SQIVND (reference sequence). V lost 3 bases and J lost 3, with 9 bases in between. CDR3 region: CASSIRTDNQPQHF. CDR3 DNA: TGTGCCAGTAGTATTCGGACAGACAATCAGCCCCAGCATTTT.

The chain couples TRBV5-4 to TRBJ2-6; TRBD1 agrees at 10 bases. The CDR3 loop spans 17 amino acids. V trimming: 7 bases; J trimming: 3 bases; junction bases outside the gene matches: 10. Germline CDR1 SGHNT, CDR2 YYREEE (reference sequence). CDR3 bases: TGTGCCAGCGGGGACCGGGACAGGGGCTTTGGGGCCAACGTCCTGACTTTC. Protein product: CASGDRDRGFGANVLTF.

The rearrangement joins TRBV19 to TRBJ2-2; 8 bases are a match to TRBD2. The CDR3 is 22 residues long. The ends lost 0 bases at V and 7 bases at J; junction bases unmatched: 25. Germline CDR1 LNHDA, CDR2 SQIVND (reference sequence). CDR3 sequence reads: CASSIERRRAGEGVGYNGELFF. For the CDR3, the DNA is TGTGCCAGTAGTATAGAACGCCGAAGAGCGGGAGAGGGGGTCGGGTACAACGGGGAGCTGTTTTTT.

The V call is TRBV18, the J call TRBJ1-2, with 10 bases aligning to TRBD1. The trim removed 0 bases at V and 8 bases at J, leaving 6 bases unmatched. The CDR3 totals 15 residues. Germline V CDR1 and CDR2: KGHSH, LQKENI. The CDR3 nucleotides are TGTGCCAGCTCACCACCCGGGACAGGGGTAAAGGGCTACACCTTC. This gives the protein CASSPPGTGVKGYTF.

This clone was detected once. J is TRBJ2-7 and V is TRBV21-1; the DNA was not used to check the table's D call, TRBD1. TRBV21-1 has pseudogene status. The CDR3 is 15 residues long. The DNA for the CDR3 is TGTGCCAGCACCAACCGGACAGGCTGCTACTACGAGCAGTACTTC. It is translated as CASTNRTGCYYEQYF.

The chain combines TRBV21-1 with TRBJ2-1; the table's TRBD2 call for D was not verified on the DNA. TRBV21-1 corresponds to a pseudogene. The CDR3 is made up of 22 amino acids. Here the CDR3 DNA reads TGTGCCAGCAGTAGTACTTGGGTGGGCGGGTACTACAACGACCTCTCCTACAATGAGCAGTTCTTC. This gives the protein CASSSTWVGGYYNDLSYNEQFF.

For this clone: Other DNA sequences in this sample translate to the same CDR3. V usage is TRBV6-6 and J usage is TRBJ1-2; TRBD1 matches at 8 bases. This CDR3 is 13 amino acids long. Germline CDR1 reads MNHNY; CDR2 reads SVGAGI (reference sequence). The V gene end was trimmed by 6 bases and the J gene end by 3 bases; junction bases not matched to a gene: 3. The CDR3 DNA follows: TGTGCCAGCAGCCCGACAGGGGACTATGGCTACACCTTC. This gives the protein CASSPTGDYGYTF.

This sequence joins TRBV10-1 and TRBJ2-7, with 8 bases that match TRBD2. CDR1 and CDR2 (germline): WNHNN, SYGVQD (reference sequence). This CDR3 region has 13 residues. With V trimmed by 4 bases and J by 5 bases, 4 bases remained unmatched. This chain's CDR3 is CASSGAGDHEQYF. Here the CDR3 DNA reads TGCGCCAGCAGTGGAGCGGGAGACCACGAGCAGTACTTC.

The chain uses TRBV25-1 and TRBJ2-1, with a weak D call TRBD2 (5 bases). The length of the CDR3 is 13 residues. V lost 8 bases and J lost 8, with 16 bases in between. Germline assignment: CDR1 MGHDK and CDR2 SYGVNS. The CDR3 DNA reads TGTGCCAGCTTACCGGCCGGGAAGGATGAGCAGTTCTTC. Translation gives CASLPAGKDEQFF. The full variable domain, completed using reference TRBV25-1 and TRBJ2-1, is EADIYQTPRYLVIGTGKKITLECSQTMGHDKMYWYQQDPGMELHLIHYSYGVNSTEKGDLSSESTVSRIRTEHFPLTLESARPSHTSQYLCASLPAGKDEQFFGPGTRLTVL.

This clone appeared a single time. The genes are TRBV28 and TRBJ1-2, with a possible D match to TRBD1 (5 bases). The V gene lost 2 bases and the J gene lost 1 base, with 5 bases spanning the gap. The CDR3 is made up of 13 amino acids. CDR1 is MDHEN, CDR2 SYDVKM, per germline. CDR3 loop: CASSLRGNYGYTF. The CDR3 bases are TGTGCCAGCAGTTTAAGGGGTAACTATGGCTACACCTTC.

The J gene is TRBJ2-3, the V gene TRBV6-1, with 15 bases matching TRBD2. The CDR3 is 16 amino acids. Trimming removed 4 bases from V and 5 bases from J; junction bases left unmatched: 4. Germline V gives CDR1 MNHNS, CDR2 SASEGT. The DNA for the CDR3 is TGTGCCAGCAGTGGAGGGACTAGCGGGAGGCGAGATACGCAGTATTTT. This encodes CASSGGTSGRRDTQYF.

V and J are TRBV27 and TRBJ1-1; D might be TRBD1 (6 bases). This CDR3 has 15 residues. V was pared by 5 bases and J by 1 base, with 14 bases between. From germline, CDR1 is MNHEY and CDR2 SMNVEV (reference sequence). CDR3 nucleotides: TGTGCCAGCAGTCCCCCCTTCAGGGGGAACACTGAAGCTTTCTTT. This sequence encodes CASSPPFRGNTEAFF.

V gene TRBV7-2 combines with J gene TRBJ2-5; D is possibly TRBD2 (6 bases). V dropped 2 bases and J dropped 2 bases, with 12 bases sitting between them. Germline V lookup: CDR1 SGHTA, CDR2 FQGNSA. The CDR3 is 15 residues long. CDR3 region: CASSLMLGLQETQYF. Written as DNA, the CDR3 is TGTGCCAGCAGCTTAATGTTGGGACTGCAAGAGACCCAGTACTTC.

Concerning this clone: Sequence at one end of the junction differs from germline and may be a read error. The CDR3 protein is CASNPGTSGRVGVF. The CDR3 coding sequence is TGTGCCAGCAACCCGGGGACTAGCGGGAGGGTAGGTGTCTTC. J is TRBJ2-1 and V is TRBV6-6, with 16 bases identical to TRBD2. Germline V gene lookup returns CDR1 MNHNY and CDR2 SVGAGI (reference sequence). The CDR3 loop spans 14 amino acids.

This clone has just a few counts. V and J are TRBV5-4 and TRBJ2-1; a weak D match, TRBD2 (6 bases). Germline CDR1 and CDR2: SGHNT and YYREEE (reference sequence). The V end was cut by 5 bases, the J end by 7 bases, with 19 bases between. The CDR3 is 15 residues long. CDR3 residues: CASRAGKAPGNEQFF. Here the CDR3 DNA reads TGTGCCAGCAGGGCGGGGAAAGCCCCGGGGAATGAGCAGTTCTTC.

The chain carries TRBV4-2 and TRBJ2-7; 10 nucleotides agree with TRBD1. The germline CDR1 and CDR2 sequences are LGHNA and YNFKEQ. V lost 4 bases to trimming and J lost 3 bases; unmatched junction nucleotides: 9. The CDR3 is made up of 16 amino acids. CDR3 sequence reads: CASSPPPTGGYYEQYF. CDR3 sequence (DNA): TGTGCCAGCAGCCCCCCCCCGACAGGGGGCTACTACGAGCAGTACTTC.

CDR3 sequence reads: CASSPSNTGELFF. In nucleotides, the CDR3 is TGTGCCAGCAGCCCCTCTAACACCGGGGAGCTGTTTTTT. The J gene is TRBJ2-2, the V gene TRBV11-2; D remains unclear. CDR1 is SGHAT and CDR2 is FQNNGV in the germline V gene. Trimming pared 5 bases from V and 2 bases from J, leaving 6 bases between. The CDR3 has 13 residues. Combining the CDR3 with reference TRBV11-2 and TRBJ2-2 gives the whole variable domain EAGVAQSPRYKIIEKRQSVAFWCNPISGHATLYWYQQILGQGPKLLIQFQNNGVVDDSQLPKDRFSAERLKGVDSTLKIQPAKLEDSAVYLCASSPSNTGELFFGEGSRLTVL.

The chain has TRBV14 and TRBJ2-1; 15 nucleotides match TRBD2. From germline, CDR1 is SGHDN and CDR2 FVKESK. With V trimmed by 3 bases and J by 10 bases, 4 bases remained unmatched. This CDR3 has 15 amino acids. In nucleotides, the CDR3 is TGTGCCAGCAGCCACGGACTAGCGGGAGGGAACGAGCAGTTCTTC. Amino acid sequence: CASSHGLAGGNEQFF.

The rearrangement links TRBV18 to TRBJ2-5; D is perhaps TRBD1 (6 bases). V was clipped by 4 bases and J by 5 bases, with 14 bases between them. The CDR3 is made up of 14 amino acids. Germline V gene sequence: CDR1 KGHSH, CDR2 LQKENI. The CDR3 sequence is CASSLLRDIETQYF. The CDR3 DNA is TGTGCCAGCTCACTCCTCAGGGACATCGAGACCCAGTACTTC.

This clone was recorded once. The gene calls are TRBV5-1 and TRBJ2-6; no clear D gene. Germline CDR1 is SGHRS and CDR2 is YFSETQ. Trimming pared 1 base from V and 1 base from J, leaving 6 bases between. The CDR3 spans 15 residues. The CDR3 region is CASSLIESGANVLTF. CDR3 nucleotides: TGCGCCAGCAGCTTGATCGAGTCTGGGGCCAACGTCCTGACTTTC.

The chain is built from TRBV10-1 and TRBJ2-5; a possible D gene is TRBD1 (5 bases). The CDR3 spans 14 residues. In germline, CDR1 is WNHNN, CDR2 SYGVQD (reference sequence). Trimming pared 0 bases from V and 5 bases from J, leaving 10 bases between. For the CDR3, the DNA is TGCGCCAGCAGTGAGTCGACAGCTTTGGAGACCCAGTACTTC. It encodes CASSESTALETQYF.

This clone was detected a few times. J is TRBJ2-7 and V is TRBV27, with TRBD1 identical over 7 bases. The CDR3 runs 14 residues. The trim removed 1 base at V and 5 bases at J, leaving 5 bases unmatched. Germline lookup yields CDR1 MNHEY and CDR2 SMNVEV (reference sequence). CDR3 residues: CASSLWRQGNEQYF. For the CDR3, the DNA is TGTGCCAGCAGTTTATGGAGACAGGGTAACGAGCAGTACTTC.